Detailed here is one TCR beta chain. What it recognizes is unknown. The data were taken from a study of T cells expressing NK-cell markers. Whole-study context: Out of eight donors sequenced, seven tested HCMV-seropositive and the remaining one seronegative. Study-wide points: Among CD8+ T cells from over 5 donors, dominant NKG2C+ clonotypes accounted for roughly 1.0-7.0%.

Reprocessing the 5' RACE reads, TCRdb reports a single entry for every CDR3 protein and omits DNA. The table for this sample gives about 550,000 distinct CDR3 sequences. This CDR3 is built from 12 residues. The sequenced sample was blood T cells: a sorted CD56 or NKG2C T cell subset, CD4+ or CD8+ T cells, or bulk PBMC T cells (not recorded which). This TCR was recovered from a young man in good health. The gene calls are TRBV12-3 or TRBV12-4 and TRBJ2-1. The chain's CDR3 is CASSPPQAGQFF.